These T cell receptor beta chains were read from a single sample in a study of shared clonotypes between healthy human individuals. The table came from immunoSEQ multiplex PCR; TCRdb's copy has only in-frame clones and leaves some out. The sample has a few million clones; roughly 90% are singletons. The sample taken for sequencing was naive CD4+ T cells from PBMCs. All receptors derive from a young man in good health. Some clones in this sample may be carry-over from other donors' samples. Each CDR3 is given with its conserved first and last residue. A row's size may be missing; if present it is once, few, many or a size class.

clone size | J gene | V gene | CDR3 protein
. | TRBJ2-7 | TRBV6-5 | CASSKPGLAGFEQYF
few | TRBJ2-7 | TRBV2 | CASTWEAPNEQYF
. | TRBJ1-5 | TRBV29-1 | CSAATGGGNQPQHF
. | TRBJ2-2 | TRBV6-6 | CASSYGGIGGELFF
. | TRBJ2-7 | TRBV5-4 | CASSLEGRDEQYF
. | TRBJ2-1 | TRBV4-2 | CASSREGTSGPYNEQFF
. | TRBJ2-1 | TRBV6-6 | CASLLAGGNEQFF
. | TRBJ2-1 | TRBV7-3 | CASSLARLASDNEQFF
. | TRBJ2-1 | TRBV27 | CASSPGLAEQFF
. | TRBJ2-3 | TRBV7-7 | CASSLGPGQGYTQYF
. | TRBJ2-1 | TRBV9 | CASSGGMSYNEQFF
. | TRBJ1-4 | TRBV28 | CASSEYGQGANEKLFF
. | TRBJ2-5 | TRBV4-1 | CASSRTRGPETQYF
. | TRBJ2-1 | TRBV7-6 | CASSFLGPGQGQNEQFF
. | TRBJ1-6 | TRBV18 | CASSPLQGGNSPLHF
. | TRBJ2-7 | TRBV6-5 | CASSVGVPYEQYF
. | TRBJ2-4 | TRBV5-1 | CASSLNRGVVDIQYF
. | TRBJ2-1 | TRBV7-2 | CASSLTSASSYNEQFF
. | TRBJ1-4 | TRBV4-2 | CASSQPQEVNEKLFF
. | TRBJ1-2 | TRBV10-3 | CAISEYSPRTGGDGYTF
. | TRBJ2-4 | TRBV7-2 | CASSLVGAFQAKNIQYF
. | TRBJ2-3 | TRBV6-1 | CASSRDRVFTDTQYF
. | TRBJ1-5 | TRBV15 | CATSTRRGPNQPQHF
. | TRBJ2-2 | TRBV28 | CASSLGSGRRWTGELFF
. | TRBJ2-5 | TRBV29-1 | CSVLKGDRSETQYF